The following is a T cell receptor beta chain sequence with its context. The antigen is unknown. The DNA ends 3 residues before the CDR3 does, and the rest of the CDR3 is filled in from the germline J gene. The table came from immunoSEQ multiplex PCR; TCRdb's copy has only in-frame clones and leaves some out. The sample includes 20,000 to 25,000 clones. This record comes from a study of T cells in women clearing cervical HPV infection. On the study more broadly: No precancer developed; the control's incident HPV16 infection cleared within 12 months. HLA type stays a possible confounder, typing being limited.

V dropped 6 bases and J dropped 7 bases, with 25 bases sitting between them. Germline CDR1 reads MDHEN; CDR2 reads SYDVKM. The CDR3 has 17 amino acids. Study-level points and caveats: CIN3+ cases had significantly higher TCR richness than controls; evenness did not differ. Associations may precede or follow infection; HPV-specific or memory T cells were not isolated.

This TCR was sampled from a woman between 18 and 70 years old with a cervical HPV16 infection that either progressed to CIN3+ or cleared (not recorded which). The J gene is TRBJ2-1, the V gene TRBV28; TRBD2 might be the D (6 bases). The specimen sequenced was blood buffy coat. The CDR3 sequence is CASRPTTGTDERNEQFF. The part of the CDR3 DNA that was read is TGTGCCAGCAGGCCAACCACCGGGACTGACGAAAGAAATGAG.